The present entry profiles one T cell receptor beta chain with its context. Its antigen is not known. This entry belongs to a study of cytomegalovirus exposure and HLA in healthy donors. Study conclusions and caveats: Most subjects had HLA-A and HLA-B alleles reportedly predicted accurately by TCR beta sequences. Specificity of a few CMV-associated chains for CMV antigens was verified in vitro.

The PCR was carried out with 60 Vbeta primers and 13 Jbeta primers. Sequencing was performed with immunoSEQ multiplex PCR; in TCRdb, only in-frame clones are kept and a portion is missing. Among 100,000 or so clones listed, roughly 79% were seen once. The CDR3 extends over 19 amino acids. V was pared by 4 bases and J by 3 bases, with 16 bases of the junction left unmatched. Looked up from germline, CDR1 is ENHRY and CDR2 is SYGVKD. The material sequenced was PBMCs. This rearrangement joins TRBV10-3 to TRBJ1-3, with TRBD1 matching 9 bases. This TCR was sampled from a woman aged 40 to 55 in good health and CMV-seronegative. This chain's CDR3 is CAISGNDRDRVLVGNTIYF. The CDR3 coding sequence is TGTGCCATCAGTGGAAACGACCGGGACAGGGTTCTTGTTGGAAACACCATATATTTT.